Following are 16 T cell receptor beta chains from one sample sequenced in a study of cytomegalovirus exposure and HLA in healthy donors. PCR involved 60 Vbeta and 13 Jbeta primers. The data were produced by immunoSEQ multiplex PCR, yet TCRdb's version contains in-frame clones alone and is incomplete. The table has about 64,000 clones, about 85% seen once. The sequenced sample was PBMCs. These TCRs come from a female donor in good health and CMV-seronegative.

The chain couples TRBV5-6 to TRBJ2-1; 7 bases agree with TRBD1. CDR3 length equals 14 residues. CDR1 is SGHDT and CDR2 is YYEEEE in the germline V gene. V lost 1 base and J lost 9; bases outside the gene matches: 7. For the CDR3, the DNA is TGTGCCAGCAGCTTGATCGACAGGGACGGTGAGCAGTTCTTC. Its protein is CASSLIDRDGEQFF.

The rearrangement links TRBV4-1 to TRBJ1-5, with a possible D match to TRBD1 (6 bases). The CDR3 is made up of 13 amino acids. Germline V gene data show CDR1 as MGHRA and CDR2 as YSYEKL. The ends were cut back, 4 bases at V and 5 bases at J, with 9 bases in the middle. The CDR3 region is CASSREGDQPQHF. CDR3 DNA sequence: TGCGCCAGCAGCCGGGAGGGGGATCAGCCCCAGCATTTT.

The chain employs TRBV7-6 and TRBJ2-5, with 8 nucleotides matching TRBD1. The V gene end was trimmed by 1 base and the J gene end by 5 bases; junction bases not matched to a gene: 12. The CDR3 is 17 residues long. CDR1 is SGHVS, CDR2 FNYEAQ, per germline. CDR3 sequence reads: CASSLGATRGLLETQYF. Here the CDR3 DNA reads TGTGCCAGCAGCTTAGGGGCCACCAGGGGGCTTTTGGAGACCCAGTACTTC.

The V gene is TRBV7-9, the J gene TRBJ1-6, with TRBD1 matching over 7 bases. V shed 1 base, J shed 8 bases, and the junction held 8 bases outside the gene matches. The length of the CDR3 is 16 residues. The germline CDR1 and CDR2 sequences are SEHNR and FQNEAQ (reference sequence). CDR3 sequence (DNA): TGTGCCAGCAGCTTAGGGGCAGGGGGATATGATTCACCCCTCCACTTT. Its translation: CASSLGAGGYDSPLHF.

The rearrangement uses TRBV7-6 and TRBJ2-5, with 7 bases fitting TRBD2. The tail of the sequence fits TRBJ2-7 better, so the J call may be wrong. This CDR3 has 15 amino acids. From germline, CDR1 is SGHVS and CDR2 FNYEAQ. The CDR3 spells CASSLLRGVFYEQYF. DNA of the CDR3: TGTGCCAGCAGCTTACTACGGGGGGTCTTCTACGAGCAGTACTTC.

The chain recombines TRBV7-9 with TRBJ2-5; the D gene is possibly TRBD2 (5 bases). The V end lost 1 base, the J end lost 5 bases, and 11 bases lay between the germline ends. The CDR3 runs 14 residues. Germline V gives CDR1 SEHNR, CDR2 FQNEAQ (reference sequence). CDR3 protein: CASSLVGGRETQYF. The CDR3 coding sequence is TGTGCCAGCAGCTTAGTAGGAGGAAGGGAGACCCAGTACTTC.

This clone was observed a single time. The chain recombines TRBV11-2 with TRBJ1-2; a weak D match, TRBD1 (6 bases). The CDR3 sequence is 16 residues long. Trimming shortened V by 5 bases and J by 6 bases, and 22 bases separated the two germline ends. Germline-derived CDR1 and CDR2 are SGHAT and FQNNGV. The CDR3 sequence: CASSNPKMGGANGYTF. CDR3 nucleotide sequence: TGTGCCAGCAGCAATCCTAAAATGGGGGGGGCGAATGGCTACACCTTC.

The CDR3 coding sequence is TGTGCCACCAGCAACGTCGACAGGCTCAATCAGCCCCAGCATTTT. Encoded protein: CATSNVDRLNQPQHF. The rearrangement uses TRBV15 and TRBJ1-5, with D perhaps matching TRBD1 (6 bases). The V end was cut by 4 bases, the J end by 3 bases, with 13 bases between. The CDR3 is made up of 15 amino acids. The germline V gene has CDR1 LNHNV and CDR2 YYDKDF (reference sequence).

The chain recombines TRBV29-1 with TRBJ1-1; D is perhaps TRBD1 (6 bases). V lost 4 bases and J lost 1, with 10 bases in between. The germline gives CDR1 SQVTM, CDR2 ANQGSEA. The CDR3 extends over 13 amino acids. CDR3 sequence: CSVGRQENTEAFF. The DNA of the CDR3 is TGCAGCGTTGGGAGACAGGAGAACACTGAAGCTTTCTTT. Filled out from reference TRBV29-1 and TRBJ1-1, the complete variable domain reads SAVISQKPSRDICQRGTSLTIQCQVDSQVTMMFWYRQQPGQSLTLIATANQGSEATYESGFVIDKFPISRPNLTFSTLTVSNMSPEDSSIYLCSVGRQENTEAFFGQGTRLTVV.

This clone has only a few counts. V and J are TRBV18 and TRBJ2-3, with 9 positions matching TRBD2. This CDR3 spans 16 amino acids. Germline V gene lookup returns CDR1 KGHSH and CDR2 LQKENI. V dropped 6 bases and J dropped 4; count of bases not matched to a gene: 11. The CDR3 sequence is CASSPSASGNSDTQYF. In DNA, the CDR3 is TGTGCCAGCTCTCCTTCCGCTAGCGGGAACTCAGATACGCAGTATTTT.

The chain combines TRBV2 with TRBJ1-4, with 7 bases matching TRBD1. Losses at the gene ends were 4 bases for V and 4 bases for J; bases not matched to a gene: 9. Per germline, CDR1 SNHLY and CDR2 FYNNEI. The CDR3 sequence is 16 residues long. CDR3 protein: CASSVIGQAFNEKLFF. The CDR3 DNA follows: TGTGCCAGCAGTGTAATAGGACAGGCCTTTAATGAAAAACTGTTTTTT.

The chain joins TRBV11-2 to TRBJ1-2, with a possible D match to TRBD1 (5 bases). V gave up 3 bases and J gave up 5 bases, with 16 bases separating them. The germline V gene has CDR1 SGHAT and CDR2 FQNNGV. The CDR3 covers 15 residues. CDR3 coding DNA: TGTGCCAGCAGCTTCGGAAGGGGTTCATTATATGGCTACACCTTC. This sequence encodes CASSFGRGSLYGYTF.

This clone came up a few times. V gene TRBV5-4 combines with J gene TRBJ1-1; D is ambiguous. In germline, CDR1 is SGHNT, CDR2 YYREEE (reference sequence). Trimming took 6 bases from V and 4 from J, leaving 13 bases between them. The CDR3 has 13 residues. The CDR3 coding sequence is TGTGCCAGCACCGAACGGGGTAGCACTGAAGCTTTCTTT. Protein: CASTERGSTEAFF.

This chain connects TRBV6-1 to TRBJ2-7; D not resolved. Germline V gene lookup returns CDR1 MNHNS and CDR2 SASEGT. Trimming took 0 bases from V and 3 from J, leaving 9 bases between them. There are 14 residues in the CDR3. The CDR3 spells CASSEARLYYEQYF. The CDR3 DNA is TGTGCCAGCAGTGAAGCGCGGCTATACTACGAGCAGTACTTC.

There are a few counts of this clone. The J gene is TRBJ2-6, the V gene TRBV27; maybe TRBD2 (6 bases). Germline V lookup: CDR1 MNHEY, CDR2 SMNVEV (reference sequence). V was cut by 2 bases and J by 0 bases, with 8 bases left in between. CDR3 length: 16 amino acids. The CDR3 loop reads CASSLGGFSGANVLTF. DNA of the CDR3: TGTGCCAGCAGTTTAGGGGGGTTCTCTGGGGCCAACGTCCTGACTTTC. The whole variable domain, remainder taken from reference TRBV27 and TRBJ2-6, is EAQVTQNPRYLITVTGKKLTVTCSQNMNHEYMSWYRQDPGLGLRQIYYSMNVEVTDKGDVPEGYKVSRKEKRNFPLILESPSPNQTSLYFCASSLGGFSGANVLTFGAGSRLTVL.

This clone occurred once. The chain recombines TRBV10-3 with TRBJ1-1, with D unclear. CDR1 ENHRY and CDR2 SYGVKD come from the germline V gene. V dropped 3 bases and J dropped 1 base, with 9 bases sitting between them. This CDR3 has 14 residues. The CDR3 DNA reads as TGTGCCATCAGTGACAGAGACAAGAACACTGAAGCTTTCTTT. Translating gives CAISDRDKNTEAFF.